Following are 24 T cell receptor beta chains from one sample sequenced in a study of Graves' ophthalmopathy and Graves' hyperthyroidism. Transcripts of RNA were the source for amplifying TCR beta CDR3 regions. In the first round, RT-PCR was carried out with HTBI primers, and a multiplex PCR formed the second round. One entry per CDR3 protein results from TCRdb running MiXCR on the multiplex PCR reads. The sample lists over a million distinct CDR3 sequences; around a third were seen once. Sequenced input: peripheral blood or thyroid tissue (not recorded which). Receptors originate from an adult man with Graves' hyperthyroidism.

V usage is TRBV7-9 and J usage is TRBJ1-1; D remains ambiguous. Germline assignment: CDR1 SEHNR and CDR2 FQNEAQ (reference sequence). This CDR3 contains 15 residues. Trimming cost V 5 bases and J 3 bases, with 16 bases left between them. As DNA, the CDR3 is TGTGCCAGCAGCCCCGGTGACCTCCGCGACACTGAAGCTTTCTTT. Translated, it gives CASSPGDLRDTEAFF. Together with reference TRBV7-9 and TRBJ1-1, the CDR3 gives the full variable domain: DTGVSQNPRHKITKRGQNVTFRCDPISEHNRLYWYRQTLGQGPEFLTYFQNEAQLEKSRLLSDRFSAERPKGSFSTLEIQRTEQGDSAMYLCASSPGDLRDTEAFFGQGTRLTVV.

This rearrangement joins TRBV28 to TRBJ2-7; 11 bases match TRBD1. The junction had 11 bases not matched to a gene; V was cut back by 10 bases and J by 3 bases. Germline V gene sequence: CDR1 MDHEN, CDR2 SYDVKM. This CDR3 comprises 15 residues. The CDR3 nucleotides read TGTGCCACCGACGCCCCGGGACAGGGGGTCTACGAGCAGTACTTC. Translation gives CATDAPGQGVYEQYF.

This clonotype came up a few times. The CDR3 DNA sequence: TGTGCCAGCAGCCAAGATCGGCTCGGGGGGGCCGAGCAGTACTTC. Translated, it gives CASSQDRLGGAEQYF. The chain recombines TRBV4-2 with TRBJ2-7; 8 bases are shared with TRBD2. Germline trimming cut 0 bases from V and 6 bases from J; bases unmatched to any gene: 7. CDR3 length equals 15 residues. The germline gives CDR1 LGHNA, CDR2 YNFKEQ.

This clonotype was picked up many times. The DNA for the CDR3 is TGTGCCAGTAGTACGGGACAGTTTGCAACTAATGAAAAACTGTTTTTT. It specifies CASSTGQFATNEKLFF. V and J are TRBV19 and TRBJ1-4, with TRBD1 matching 7 bases. This CDR3 is 16 amino acids long. Germline values: CDR1 LNHDA, CDR2 SQIVND (reference sequence). V lost 4 bases to trimming and J lost 0 bases; unmatched junction nucleotides: 5.

This clonotype was seen many times. The V call is TRBV11-2, the J call TRBJ2-5, with 7 bases lining up with TRBD1. CDR1 SGHAT and CDR2 FQNNGV come from the germline V gene. The CDR3 spans 12 residues. J lost 5 bases, V lost 11 bases, and 8 bases had no gene match. The CDR3 coding sequence is TGTGCCCCAAAAGGACAGGCCGAGACCCAGTACTTC. This encodes CAPKGQAETQYF. Full variable domain (remainder filled in from reference TRBV11-2 and TRBJ2-5): EAGVAQSPRYKIIEKRQSVAFWCNPISGHATLYWYQQILGQGPKLLIQFQNNGVVDDSQLPKDRFSAERLKGVDSTLKIQPAKLEDSAVYLCAPKGQAETQYFGPGTRLLVL.

The chain links TRBV6-5 to TRBJ2-7; D ambiguous. CDR1 is MNHEY and CDR2 is SVGAGI in the germline V gene. V was pared by 2 bases and J by 5 bases, with 10 bases between. CDR3 size: 13 residues. The CDR3 DNA reads TGTGCCAGCAGTTACCATCCCGTCCACGAGCAGTACTTC. Protein product: CASSYHPVHEQYF.

This clonotype was detected a few times. The V call is TRBV30, the J call TRBJ1-6; D is unclear. V lost 1 base and J 7 bases, leaving 8 bases between the germline ends. The CDR3 sequence is 13 residues long. Germline CDR1 reads GTSNPN; CDR2 reads SVGIG (reference sequence). The CDR3 loop reads CAWSDQANSPLHF. CDR3 DNA: TGTGCCTGGAGTGACCAGGCCAATTCACCCCTCCACTTT. The full variable domain, rest sourced from reference TRBV30 and TRBJ1-6, is SQTIHQWPATLVQPVGSPLSLECTVEGTSNPNLYWYRQAAGRGLQLLFYSVGIGQISSEVPQNLSASRPQDRQFILSSKKLLLSDSGFYLCAWSDQANSPLHFGNGTRLTVT.

This clonotype has at least ten counts. The chain has TRBV11-2 and TRBJ2-7; D unresolved. Germline V gives CDR1 SGHAT, CDR2 FQNNGV. Deletions cut 1 base from V and 2 bases from J, with 18 bases between. There are 17 residues in the CDR3. The CDR3 nucleotides read TGTGCCAGCAGCTTAGTCAGAAAGAGTGTCCTCCCCTACGAGCAGTACTTC. It codes for CASSLVRKSVLPYEQYF. The full variable domain, its missing parts supplied by reference TRBV11-2 and TRBJ2-7, is EAGVAQSPRYKIIEKRQSVAFWCNPISGHATLYWYQQILGQGPKLLIQFQNNGVVDDSQLPKDRFSAERLKGVDSTLKIQPAKLEDSAVYLCASSLVRKSVLPYEQYFGPGTRLTVT.

This chain joins TRBV6-6 and TRBJ2-5, with D uncertain. Germline loops: CDR1 MNHNY, CDR2 SVGAGI (reference sequence). V was cut by 5 bases and J by 7 bases, with 14 bases left in between. The length of the CDR3 is 13 residues. DNA of the CDR3: TGTGCCAGCAGTGAAGAAGGGTGGGGGACCCAGTACTTC. Translating it yields CASSEEGWGTQYF.

This clonotype appeared once. The chain couples TRBV15 to TRBJ2-2; 7 bases are shared with TRBD1. The CDR3 is 16 amino acids. V was pared by 6 bases and J by 4 bases, with 11 bases of the junction left unmatched. Per germline, CDR1 LNHNV and CDR2 YYDKDF (reference sequence). The CDR3, as DNA: TGTGCCACCAGAACCTCCCGGGACAGTATCACCGGGGAGCTGTTTTTT. Translation gives CATRTSRDSITGELFF.

The chain combines TRBV5-5 with TRBJ1-6, with a possible D match to TRBD1 (5 bases). The germline V gene encodes CDR1 SGHKS and CDR2 YYEKEE (reference sequence). The V end was cut by 4 bases, the J end by 8 bases, with 25 bases between. This CDR3 contains 18 residues. CDR3 sequence (DNA): TGTGCCAGCAGCCCTTCGGAGGCCACAGGTCAGCGGGATTCACCCCTCCACTTT. Protein: CASSPSEATGQRDSPLHF.

This clonotype appeared a few times. This rearrangement joins TRBV6-1 to TRBJ2-2; the match to TRBD1 covers 7 bases. The junction had 8 bases not matched to a gene; V was cut back by 8 bases and J by 2 bases. The CDR3 is made up of 15 amino acids. Germline CDR1 reads MNHNS; CDR2 reads SASEGT. This CDR3 is CASSRGTDNTGELFF. The CDR3, as DNA: TGTGCCAGCTCCCGAGGGACAGACAACACCGGGGAGCTGTTTTTT.

In this sample, this clonotype turned up many times. The V call is TRBV7-2, the J call TRBJ1-4; possibly TRBD1 for D (6 bases). The CDR3 is 15 residues long. Germline CDR1 reads SGHTA; CDR2 reads FQGNSA. Trimming pared 1 base from V and 3 bases from J, leaving 9 bases between. The DNA of the CDR3 is TGTGCCAGCAGCTTAGAAGGACAGTCTAATGAAAAACTGTTTTTT. This encodes CASSLEGQSNEKLFF.

V gene TRBV7-3 combines with J gene TRBJ1-2; D unclear. CDR3 length equals 13 residues. Germline V CDR1 and CDR2: SGHTA, FQGTGA. The V gene lost 2 bases and the J gene lost 3 bases, with 7 bases spanning the gap. CDR3: CASSLDVDYGYTF. CDR3 bases: TGTGCCAGCAGCTTAGACGTTGACTATGGCTACACCTTC.

About this clonotype itself: A much larger clone lies one base from this, so it may be a read error. This rearrangement joins TRBV9 to TRBJ2-5; the D call may be TRBD1 or TRBD2 (5 bases each). Germline values: CDR1 SGDLS, CDR2 YYNGEE. The length of the CDR3 is 17 residues. V lost 4 bases and J 5 bases, leaving 24 bases between the germline ends. The CDR3 protein is CASSREPLLGRRETQYF. As DNA, the CDR3 is TGTGCCAGCAGCCGGGAACCCTTATTGGGGCGGAGGGAGACCCAGTACTTC.

V is TRBV7-8 and J is TRBJ1-6; no firm D call. V lost 1 base and J 5 bases, leaving 12 bases between the germline ends. CDR3 length: 16 residues. The germline gives CDR1 SGHVS, CDR2 FQNEAQ. DNA of the CDR3: TGTGCCAGCAGCTTAGACCCGGGCTTTAATAATTCACCCCTCCACTTT. Translated: CASSLDPGFNNSPLHF.

The chain uses TRBV7-2 and TRBJ2-5; the match to TRBD2 covers 11 bases. The V gene's germline CDR1 is SGHTA and CDR2 FQGNSA. V was clipped by 6 bases and J by 5 bases; unmatched bases: 11. This CDR3 is built from 16 residues. CDR3 nucleotides: TGTGCCAGCAGATCTCCGACTAGCGGGGCCCGGGAGACCCAGTACTTC. Translated, it gives CASRSPTSGARETQYF.

At least ten counts were recorded for this clonotype. The chain has TRBV2 and TRBJ1-1; D might be TRBD1 (6 bases). The CDR3 covers 12 residues. V gave up 7 bases and J gave up 7 bases, with 13 bases separating them. Germline V gives CDR1 SNHLY, CDR2 FYNNEI. CDR3 nucleotides: TGTGCCAGCAACCGGGACACGAATGAAGCTTTCTTT. Protein: CASNRDTNEAFF.

The chain has TRBV20-1 and TRBJ2-5; TRBD1 matches 7 bases. The CDR3 is made up of 15 amino acids. J lost 9 bases, V lost 3 bases, and 16 bases had no gene match. Germline-derived CDR1 and CDR2 are DFQATT and SNEGSKA (reference sequence). The CDR3 sequence is CSARKISGGIRPQYF. In DNA form, the CDR3 reads TGCAGTGCTAGGAAAATATCAGGGGGAATTCGGCCCCAGTACTTC.

The CDR3 region has the DNA TGTGCCAGCAGCTTAGAACCCCGGATCGAGCAGTACTTC. This encodes CASSLEPRIEQYF. The chain couples TRBV7-2 to TRBJ2-7; D is unresolved. Germline CDR1 reads SGHTA; CDR2 reads FQGNSA. The CDR3 extends over 13 amino acids. V lost 1 base and J 6 bases, leaving 10 bases between the germline ends.

The genes are TRBV27 and TRBJ1-6; TRBD1 might be the D (5 bases). V dropped 5 bases and J dropped 10 bases, with 27 bases sitting between them. Looked up from germline, CDR1 is MNHEY and CDR2 is SMNVEV (reference sequence). The CDR3 is 18 amino acids. CDR3 protein: CASSLRPPGPTGGSPLHF. CDR3 DNA: TGTGCCAGCAGTCTCAGGCCACCGGGACCTACGGGAGGGTCACCCCTCCACTTT.

This clonotype has a count of ten or more. The chain has TRBV29-1 and TRBJ2-2; D might be TRBD1 (6 bases). Germline CDR1 SQVTM, CDR2 ANQGSEA. Deletions cut 8 bases from V and 1 base from J, with 11 bases between. This CDR3 has 13 amino acids. The CDR3 DNA reads as TGCAGCATCGCACAGGGGAACACCGGGGAGCTGTTTTTT. The encoded protein is CSIAQGNTGELFF.

The chain recombines TRBV5-1 with TRBJ2-5; tentatively, D is TRBD1 (5 bases). V shed 2 bases and J shed 5 bases, with 16 bases lying between them. The CDR3 is 15 residues long. Germline V gene data show CDR1 as SGHRS and CDR2 as YFSETQ. For the CDR3, the DNA is TGCGCCAGCAGCTTTTCCAGGGCCGGCTCGGAGACCCAGTACTTC. It yields the protein CASSFSRAGSETQYF.

The rearrangement joins TRBV12-3 or TRBV12-4 to TRBJ1-3, with 7 nucleotides matching TRBD1. V was pared by 5 bases and J by 2 bases, with 3 bases of the junction left unmatched. This CDR3 region has 14 residues. The CDR3 spells CASSQGVAGNTIYF. CDR3 nucleotide sequence: TGTGCCAGCAGTCAGGGGGTAGCTGGAAACACCATATATTTT.